This T cell receptor (beta chain) was documented in a study of tumor-infiltrating lymphocytes in primary liver carcinoma. Study at large: About 3.65 to 7.13 million productive TCRbeta reads were obtained from the samples, with similar numbers across tissue types.

From germline, CDR1 is SQVTM and CDR2 ANQGSEA. CDR3 size: 17 residues. Joint extraction of RNA and DNA used roughly 19-33 mg of bulk tissue that was unsorted. Production of TCR beta cDNA used approximately 0.55 ug total RNA together with a constant-region primer. A slightly modified ARM-PCR protocol with three nested multiplex PCR rounds produced these TCR beta libraries. Use of TRBV1-TRBV30 forward primers with a C-beta reverse primer characterized the first two PCR rounds, which lasted about 9 cycles each. TCRdb reprocessed the multiplex PCR reads via MiXCR and lists one record per CDR3 protein. The table records about 190,000 distinct CDR3 sequences, about 85% of them present only once.

The chain links TRBV29-1 to TRBJ2-1; perhaps TRBD2 as D (5 bases). Sequences were obtained from tumor tissue from primary liver carcinoma. The clonotype originates from a man aged 35 to 55 with primary liver carcinoma and hepatitis B virus infection. CDR3 sequence (DNA): TGCAACGTCTCCAGGACTGGCGGCTCGAGCTCCTACAATGAGCAGTTCTTC. Amino acids: CNVSRTGGSSSYNEQFF.